A selection of T cell receptor beta chains follows, all from one sample in a study of shared clonotypes between healthy human individuals. Produced via immunoSEQ multiplex PCR; TCRdb's table is partial and in-frame only. The sample holds a few hundred thousand clones, under 80% seen once. Material for sequencing was memory CD4+ T cells sorted from blood. These receptors were collected from a man between 25 and 39 years old in good health. The CDR3 runs from the conserved cysteine through the conserved F or W. The order of the fields is J gene, clone size, D gene, V gene, CDR3 DNA, CDR3 protein. A D gene is named only where the DNA matches it firmly. Clone size is shown for a subset of rows, as once, few, many or a class of expanded clone.

J gene: TRBJ2-5
clone size: NA
D gene: NA
V gene: TRBV13
CDR3 DNA: TGTGCCAGCAGCTCGACCGGCCGGCAAGAGACCCAGTACTTC
CDR3 protein: CASSSTGRQETQYF

J gene: TRBJ2-7
clone size: few
D gene: NA
V gene: TRBV29-1
CDR3 DNA: TGCAGCGTTGGGAAGGGCCGAGGGCAGTACTTC
CDR3 protein: CSVGKGRGQYF

J gene: TRBJ2-3
clone size: NA
D gene: TRBD1
V gene: TRBV7-2
CDR3 DNA: TGTGCCAGCACTAGGGGGCCAGGGGAGTCAGATACGCAGTATTTT
CDR3 protein: CASTRGPGESDTQYF

J gene: TRBJ2-5
clone size: NA
D gene: NA
V gene: TRBV5-4
CDR3 DNA: TGTGCCAGCGGATCCAGGGGCGGGGAGACCCAGTACTTC
CDR3 protein: CASGSRGGETQYF

J gene: TRBJ2-3
clone size: NA
D gene: TRBD2
V gene: TRBV9
CDR3 DNA: TGTGCCAGCAGCCCTGGGGACGGGAGGCCTACTATACTCACAGATACGCAGTATTTT
CDR3 protein: CASSPGDGRPTILTDTQYF

J gene: TRBJ2-7
clone size: NA
D gene: NA
V gene: TRBV5-5
CDR3 DNA: TGTGCCAGCAGCTTGGCCCCATCACCCTTCGAGCAGTACTTC
CDR3 protein: CASSLAPSPFEQYF

J gene: TRBJ2-7
clone size: NA
D gene: NA
V gene: TRBV11-2
CDR3 DNA: TGTGCCAGCAGCCCAGGGCTGTCGGGCTACGAGCAGTACTTC
CDR3 protein: CASSPGLSGYEQYF

J gene: TRBJ2-5
clone size: NA
D gene: NA
V gene: TRBV2
CDR3 DNA: TGTGCCAGCAAGGGGTTTGAGACCCAGTACTTC
CDR3 protein: CASKGFETQYF

J gene: TRBJ2-5
clone size: NA
D gene: NA
V gene: TRBV9
CDR3 DNA: TGTGCCAGCAGCGTAGTCAGCCAAGGGGAGACCCAGTACTTC
CDR3 protein: CASSVVSQGETQYF

J gene: TRBJ2-1
clone size: many
D gene: NA
V gene: TRBV18
CDR3 DNA: TGTGCCAGCTCACCACCGGTCGGAACGAGCTCCTACAATGAGCAGTTCTTC
CDR3 protein: CASSPPVGTSSYNEQFF

J gene: TRBJ2-1
clone size: once
D gene: TRBD2
V gene: TRBV27
CDR3 DNA: TGTGCCAGCAGTTCAATAGCGGGAGGCTCCTACAATGAGCAGTTCTTC
CDR3 protein: CASSSIAGGSYNEQFF

J gene: TRBJ1-2
clone size: NA
D gene: TRBD1
V gene: TRBV7-2
CDR3 DNA: TGTGCCAGCGCAAGGACAGGTTCCCTCTATGGCTACACCTTC
CDR3 protein: CASARTGSLYGYTF

J gene: TRBJ2-1
clone size: few
D gene: NA
V gene: TRBV2
CDR3 DNA: TGTGCCAGCACCGGACGACTAGGGTCCTACAATGAGCAGTTCTTC
CDR3 protein: CASTGRLGSYNEQFF

J gene: TRBJ2-3
clone size: few
D gene: NA
V gene: TRBV6-5
CDR3 DNA: TGTGCCACGAGCCCGATGGATACGCAGTATTTT
CDR3 protein: CATSPMDTQYF

J gene: TRBJ2-1
clone size: NA
D gene: NA
V gene: TRBV2
CDR3 DNA: TGTGTCAGCAGTGAAGCGGCAAATGAGCAGTTCTTC
CDR3 protein: CVSSEAANEQFF

J gene: TRBJ1-1
clone size: NA
D gene: NA
V gene: TRBV4-1
CDR3 DNA: TGCGCCAGCAGCCAAGATAGGAACACTGAAGCTTTCTTT
CDR3 protein: CASSQDRNTEAFF

J gene: TRBJ2-7
clone size: NA
D gene: TRBD2
V gene: TRBV7-8
CDR3 DNA: TGTGCCAGCAGCTTACTAGCGGCCTACGAGCAGTACTTC
CDR3 protein: CASSLLAAYEQYF

J gene: TRBJ2-7
clone size: NA
D gene: NA
V gene: TRBV5-4
CDR3 DNA: TGTGCCAGCAGCTTGGATAAGCGGGTCTACGAGCAGTACTTC
CDR3 protein: CASSLDKRVYEQYF

J gene: TRBJ2-1
clone size: NA
D gene: NA
V gene: TRBV11-2
CDR3 DNA: TGTGCCAGCAGTAAATCGCACTCCTACAATGAGCAGTTCTTC
CDR3 protein: CASSKSHSYNEQFF

J gene: TRBJ2-7
clone size: NA
D gene: TRBD1
V gene: TRBV19
CDR3 DNA: TGTGCCAGTAGACCGACAGGGAGCGACTACGAGCAGTACTTC
CDR3 protein: CASRPTGSDYEQYF

J gene: TRBJ1-4
clone size: NA
D gene: NA
V gene: TRBV10-1
CDR3 DNA: TGCGCCAGCATGGTATGGGACACAACTAATGAAAAACTGTTTTTT
CDR3 protein: CASMVWDTTNEKLFF

J gene: TRBJ1-1
clone size: NA
D gene: NA
V gene: TRBV7-2
CDR3 DNA: TGTGCCAGCAGCTTAGCGCTCTACAGGGTCACTGAAGCTTTCTTT
CDR3 protein: CASSLALYRVTEAFF

J gene: TRBJ2-5
clone size: NA
D gene: NA
V gene: TRBV5-1
CDR3 DNA: TGCGCCAGCAGCTTGGGAACGTCGGGGCCGGAGACCCAGTACTTC
CDR3 protein: CASSLGTSGPETQYF

J gene: TRBJ1-5
clone size: NA
D gene: TRBD1
V gene: TRBV7-8
CDR3 DNA: TGTGCCAGCAGCTTAGGACAGGGTAGTTTTAATCAGCCCCAGCATTTT
CDR3 protein: CASSLGQGSFNQPQHF

J gene: TRBJ1-4
clone size: NA
D gene: NA
V gene: TRBV7-8
CDR3 DNA: TGTGCCAGCAGCTTAGGCAGGGTGAGGCCTTATTTTGAAAAACTGTTTTTT
CDR3 protein: CASSLGRVRPYFEKLFF

J gene: TRBJ2-2
clone size: NA
D gene: NA
V gene: TRBV7-6
CDR3 DNA: TGTGCCAGCAGCTCAGGGCCACGCAGGGAGCTGTTTTTT
CDR3 protein: CASSSGPRRELFF

J gene: TRBJ2-1
clone size: few
D gene: NA
V gene: TRBV7-2
CDR3 DNA: TGTGCCAGCAGCTTAGGGGGTAGTCGGTCCTACAATGAGCAGTTCTTC
CDR3 protein: CASSLGGSRSYNEQFF

J gene: TRBJ1-1
clone size: NA
D gene: NA
V gene: TRBV28
CDR3 DNA: TGTGCCAGCAGTCCCACTGAAGCTTTCTTT
CDR3 protein: CASSPTEAFF

J gene: TRBJ2-5
clone size: many
D gene: NA
V gene: TRBV5-4
CDR3 DNA: TGTGCCAGCAGCTTGGTCGGAAACCAAGAGACCCAGTACTTC
CDR3 protein: CASSLVGNQETQYF

J gene: TRBJ2-1
clone size: once
D gene: NA
V gene: TRBV5-1
CDR3 DNA: TGCGCCAGCCACTCCCCCTCCAATGAGCAGTTCTTC
CDR3 protein: CASHSPSNEQFF

J gene: TRBJ2-3
clone size: NA
D gene: NA
V gene: TRBV10-3
CDR3 DNA: TGTGCCATCAGTGAGAGGCTAGGAGGGAGCACAGATACGCAGTATTTT
CDR3 protein: CAISERLGGSTDTQYF

J gene: TRBJ2-3
clone size: NA
D gene: NA
V gene: TRBV4-2
CDR3 DNA: TGTGCCAGCAGCCTCTCAGATACGCAGTATTTT
CDR3 protein: CASSLSDTQYF

J gene: TRBJ2-5
clone size: NA
D gene: NA
V gene: TRBV10-3
CDR3 DNA: TGTGCCATCAGTGGAGACAGTGACCAAGAGACCCAGTACTTC
CDR3 protein: CAISGDSDQETQYF

J gene: TRBJ2-3
clone size: few
D gene: NA
V gene: TRBV20-1
CDR3 DNA: TGCAGTGCGCGCGCCGATACGCAGTATTTT
CDR3 protein: CSARADTQYF

J gene: TRBJ1-1
clone size: NA
D gene: NA
V gene: TRBV5-1
CDR3 DNA: TGCGCCAGCGGCCCCTCCCCCGGCAGGTCGAACACTGAAGCTTTCTTT
CDR3 protein: CASGPSPGRSNTEAFF

J gene: TRBJ2-5
clone size: NA
D gene: NA
V gene: TRBV5-6
CDR3 DNA: TGTGCCAGCAGCTTGGATGGACTACCTTTCTACTTC
CDR3 protein: CASSLDGLPFYF

J gene: TRBJ2-3
clone size: many
D gene: TRBD2
V gene: TRBV9
CDR3 DNA: TGTGCCAGCAGTGAAAATAGCGGGAGCCCAGATACGCAGTATTTT
CDR3 protein: CASSENSGSPDTQYF

J gene: TRBJ2-1
clone size: once
D gene: NA
V gene: TRBV4-2
CDR3 DNA: TGTGCCAGCAGCCAAGATCAGGAGGGAGGTTCCTACAATGAGCAGTTCTTC
CDR3 protein: CASSQDQEGGSYNEQFF

J gene: TRBJ2-7
clone size: NA
D gene: NA
V gene: TRBV20-1
CDR3 DNA: TGCGGATGGACAGACACCTACGAGCAGTACTTC
CDR3 protein: CGWTDTYEQYF

J gene: TRBJ2-7
clone size: few
D gene: NA
V gene: TRBV10-2
CDR3 DNA: TGCGCCAGCAGTGACCCAGGCCCCCTCCGCTACGAGCAGTACTTC
CDR3 protein: CASSDPGPLRYEQYF

J gene: TRBJ1-2
clone size: NA
D gene: NA
V gene: TRBV2
CDR3 DNA: TGTGCCAGCAGTGAGCCAGTCTATGGCTACACCTTC
CDR3 protein: CASSEPVYGYTF

J gene: TRBJ2-3
clone size: NA
D gene: NA
V gene: TRBV29-1
CDR3 DNA: TGCAGCGTTGAATCTAGCACAGATACGCAGTATTTT
CDR3 protein: CSVESSTDTQYF

J gene: TRBJ2-3
clone size: NA
D gene: TRBD2
V gene: TRBV5-6
CDR3 DNA: TGTGCCAGCAGCTTGTATGCCCTAGCGGGAGTAACAGATACGCAGTATTTT
CDR3 protein: CASSLYALAGVTDTQYF

J gene: TRBJ2-7
clone size: NA
D gene: TRBD1
V gene: TRBV7-8
CDR3 DNA: TGTGCCAGCAGCGCCCGATCCGGGACAGGCTCCTACGAGCAGTACTTC
CDR3 protein: CASSARSGTGSYEQYF

J gene: TRBJ2-1
clone size: NA
D gene: NA
V gene: TRBV7-2
CDR3 DNA: TGTGCCAGCAGCTTAGGAAGGGGTGTGTGGACTACGGACAATGAGCAGTTCTTC
CDR3 protein: CASSLGRGVWTTDNEQFF

J gene: TRBJ2-6
clone size: NA
D gene: NA
V gene: TRBV7-2
CDR3 DNA: TGTGCCAGCAGCTCCCTTTTGGAAGGGGCCAACGTCCTGACTTTC
CDR3 protein: CASSSLLEGANVLTF

J gene: TRBJ2-7
clone size: NA
D gene: NA
V gene: TRBV19
CDR3 DNA: TGTGCCAGTAGTATTAACAGTTACTACGAGCAGTACTTC
CDR3 protein: CASSINSYYEQYF

J gene: TRBJ2-7
clone size: NA
D gene: NA
V gene: TRBV6-5
CDR3 DNA: TGTGCCATCCTCTCCCTTGAGGCCCTTTACGAGCAGTACTTC
CDR3 protein: CAILSLEALYEQYF

J gene: TRBJ2-3
clone size: NA
D gene: TRBD2
V gene: TRBV2
CDR3 DNA: TGTGCCAGCAGTGAAGTGCTCCGGACTAGCGGGAGAAAAGATACGCAGTATTTT
CDR3 protein: CASSEVLRTSGRKDTQYF

J gene: TRBJ2-5
clone size: few
D gene: NA
V gene: TRBV2
CDR3 DNA: TGTGCCAGCAGTGAGGGCGCGACCCGGGAGACCCAGTACTTC
CDR3 protein: CASSEGATRETQYF

J gene: TRBJ1-2
clone size: NA
D gene: NA
V gene: TRBV18
CDR3 DNA: TGTGCCAGCTCACCAACGGAGAGAACAAAAGGGAGTGGCTACACCTTC
CDR3 protein: CASSPTERTKGSGYTF

J gene: TRBJ1-1
clone size: NA
D gene: NA
V gene: TRBV19
CDR3 DNA: TGTGCCAGTAGTATAGATCTCGACACTGAAGCTTTCTTT
CDR3 protein: CASSIDLDTEAFF

J gene: TRBJ1-5
clone size: NA
D gene: TRBD1
V gene: TRBV2
CDR3 DNA: TGTGCCAGCAGTGACCAAAGGGACAGCCGAGGGAGAAATCAGCCCCAGCATTTT
CDR3 protein: CASSDQRDSRGRNQPQHF

J gene: TRBJ2-3
clone size: NA
D gene: NA
V gene: TRBV29-1
CDR3 DNA: TGCAGCGTTGTGAACAGGACAACAGATACGCAGTATTTT
CDR3 protein: CSVVNRTTDTQYF

J gene: TRBJ2-5
clone size: NA
D gene: NA
V gene: TRBV5-4
CDR3 DNA: TGTGCCAGCAGCTTAACCTCCCAGGGAGGAGAGACCCAGTACTTC
CDR3 protein: CASSLTSQGGETQYF

J gene: TRBJ1-1
clone size: NA
D gene: NA
V gene: TRBV7-9
CDR3 DNA: TGTGCCAGCAGCTTAGAGTGGCAGGTTGAAGCTTTCTTT
CDR3 protein: CASSLEWQVEAFF

J gene: TRBJ2-3
clone size: NA
D gene: NA
V gene: TRBV14
CDR3 DNA: TGTGCCAGCAGCCAAGGCATTAAGGGGGGAAAAAGCACAGATACGCAGTATTTT
CDR3 protein: CASSQGIKGGKSTDTQYF

J gene: TRBJ1-5
clone size: NA
D gene: NA
V gene: TRBV18
CDR3 DNA: TGTGCCAGCTCACCACAGGACAGCCGTACCCGTCATTTT
CDR3 protein: CASSPQDSRTRHF

J gene: TRBJ2-1
clone size: few
D gene: NA
V gene: TRBV2
CDR3 DNA: TGTGCCAGCAATCCGGATTGGGGTAGCGGCCAAGGCGAGTTCTTC
CDR3 protein: CASNPDWGSGQGEFF

J gene: TRBJ2-5
clone size: NA
D gene: NA
V gene: TRBV28
CDR3 DNA: TGTGCCAGCAGTATCCGGGACCCGAAAGAGACCCAGTACTTC
CDR3 protein: CASSIRDPKETQYF